This T cell receptor beta chain is from a study of OX40 agonist ivuxolimab in advanced cancers. Across the whole study: Every 2 weeks, patients received ivuxolimab intravenously, dosed at 0.01 to 10 mg/kg. Eligibility rules accepted prior anti-PD-1, anti-PD-L1 or anti-CTLA-4 therapy, and 40% had some.

Method: immunoSEQ multiplex PCR; TCRdb's copy keeps in-frame clones and lacks some. This table has just under 75,000 clones, about 93% appearing once. About this clone itself: Its antigen is not identified.

Prior autoimmune disease or systemic immunosuppression barred patients. CDR1 and CDR2 (germline): LGHNT, FRNRAP. J gave up 0 bases and V 6 bases, and 8 bases lay outside the gene matches. This CDR3 is built from 16 residues. Study-level findings and limits: No antigen was identified for the clonally expanded peripheral T cells.

This chain joins TRBV12-5 and TRBJ2-3; 8 bases map to TRBD1. This TCR was sampled from an adult with an advanced solid tumor such as melanoma, head and neck, liver or kidney cancer. Here the sequenced sample was CD4+ or CD8+ T cells sorted from blood, taken in a trial of the OX40 agonist ivuxolimab. The CDR3 DNA is TGTGCTAGTGGGCAGGGGGCTCAACCTAGCACAGATACGCAGTATTTT. Protein: CASGQGAQPSTDTQYF.